This T cell receptor (beta chain) was sequenced in a study of OX40 agonist ivuxolimab in advanced cancers. Study information: In this cohort, patients received ivuxolimab, an agonistic anti-OX40 (CD134) antibody.

Whole-study findings and limits: There were, on average, more expanded clones in CD8+ T cells than in CD4+.

Individuals having autoimmune disease history or systemic immunosuppression were not enrolled. Sequencing used immunoSEQ multiplex PCR; TCRdb keeps in-frame clones, though not all of them. The data show tens of thousands of clones, about 80% seen once. This clone was seen just once. Its antigen is undetermined. Germline V gene sequence: CDR1 SGHTA, CDR2 FQGNSA. The CDR3 loop spans 16 amino acids. The V and J ends lost 4 bases and 14 bases respectively, with 24 bases between them. This specimen was CD4+ or CD8+ T cells sorted from blood, taken in a trial of the OX40 agonist ivuxolimab. The chain combines TRBV7-2 with TRBJ1-6; weak D call: TRBD1 (6 bases). The receptor's source is an adult with an advanced solid tumor such as melanoma, head and neck, liver or kidney cancer. CDR3 sequence: CASSSGAGFSHSALHF. The CDR3 nucleotides read TGTGCCAGCAGCTCGGGGGCGGGGTTTTCCCATTCGGCCCTCCACTTT.